The clone carrying this T cell receptor beta chain was detected ten times or more. What it recognizes is unknown. With V trimmed by 5 bases and J by 5 bases, 5 bases remained unmatched. CDR1 and CDR2 (germline): SGHAT, FQNNGV. CDR3 length equals 13 residues. This sample stems from a study of T cell repertoires in cytomegalovirus infection. Study background: Carrying CMV and the relevant HLA type showed in public TCR beta signatures. Findings of the study overall: What dominated the ex vivo response were HLA-C-restricted CMV-specific TCR beta clonotypes. Summed frequency of shared TCR beta families picked out CMV carriers who also had the relevant HLA.

TCRdb used MiXCR to reprocess the reads, holding one entry per CDR3 protein. The repertoire has some 110,000 distinct CDR3 sequences, around 10% of them found once; the top ten carry approximately 33%. The sample consisted of PBMCs, sequenced either directly or after in vitro stimulation (not recorded which). The sequence came from a human donor in good health (CMV status not recorded). Some clones in this sample may be carry-over from other donors' samples. The V gene is TRBV11-2, the J gene TRBJ2-5; 7 bases are shared with TRBD1. CDR3 nucleotides: TGTGCCAGCAGCAGGGGACAGCGCGAGACCCAGTACTTC. It specifies CASSRGQRETQYF. The full variable domain, with the rest looked up from reference TRBV11-2 and TRBJ2-5, is EAGVAQSPRYKIIEKRQSVAFWCNPISGHATLYWYQQILGQGPKLLIQFQNNGVVDDSQLPKDRFSAERLKGVDSTLKIQPAKLEDSAVYLCASSRGQRETQYFGPGTRLLVL.